The clone carrying this TCR beta chain was counted ten times or more. The antigen remains unidentified. In building TCR beta libraries, iRepertoire HTBI primers were used together with Arm-PCR of CDR3 regions. Each CDR3 protein gets one entry after TCRdb re-called the multiplex PCR reads with MiXCR. The sample records a few hundred thousand distinct CDR3 sequences, around 19% being singletons. The data are from a study of regulatory T cells in long-lasting Graves disease. The CDR3 runs 12 residues. CDR1 MNHEY and CDR2 SMNVEV come from the germline V gene (reference sequence). The V end lost 10 bases, the J end lost 2 bases, and 11 bases lay between the germline ends. The sample's time point: newly diagnosed GD, antithyroid drugs for less than 3 months. Preparation of the TCR library used RNA extracted from PBMCs. Study-wide results and limits: Less diverse TCR repertoires were seen in persistent Graves' patients than in newly diagnosed ones.

These data were also filed under a second study, of T cells in Graves' hyperthyroidism and ophthalmopathy. That publication notes: If no ophthalmopathy progression occurred within 18 months, Graves' hyperthyroidism was stable.

The sequencing here drew on peripheral blood mononuclear cells (PBMCs), taken at new diagnosis, from a patient treated with antithyroid drugs. This receptor was taken from a woman under 40 with Graves disease. The V and J genes are TRBV27 and TRBJ1-2; TRBD1 might be the D (5 bases). CDR3 DNA sequence: TGTGCCACATCTCGGGACAACTATGGCTACACCTTC. This codes for CATSRDNYGYTF.